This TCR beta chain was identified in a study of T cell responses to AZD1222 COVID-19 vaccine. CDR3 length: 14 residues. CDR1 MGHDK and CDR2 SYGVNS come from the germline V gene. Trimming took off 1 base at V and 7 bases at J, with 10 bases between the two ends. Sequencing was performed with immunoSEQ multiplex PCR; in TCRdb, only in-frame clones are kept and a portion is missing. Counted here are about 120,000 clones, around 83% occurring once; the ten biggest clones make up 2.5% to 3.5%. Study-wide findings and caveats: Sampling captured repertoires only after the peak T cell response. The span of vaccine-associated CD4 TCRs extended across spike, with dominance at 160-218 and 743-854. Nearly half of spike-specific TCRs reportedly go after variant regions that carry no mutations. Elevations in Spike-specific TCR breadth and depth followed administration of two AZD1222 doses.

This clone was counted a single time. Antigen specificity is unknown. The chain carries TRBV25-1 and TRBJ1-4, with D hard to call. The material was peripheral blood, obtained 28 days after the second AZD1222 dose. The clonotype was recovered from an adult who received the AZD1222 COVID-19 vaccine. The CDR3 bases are TGTGCCAGCAGTGAATCCTCGGGCCGTGAAAAACTGTTTTTT. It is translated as CASSESSGREKLFF.